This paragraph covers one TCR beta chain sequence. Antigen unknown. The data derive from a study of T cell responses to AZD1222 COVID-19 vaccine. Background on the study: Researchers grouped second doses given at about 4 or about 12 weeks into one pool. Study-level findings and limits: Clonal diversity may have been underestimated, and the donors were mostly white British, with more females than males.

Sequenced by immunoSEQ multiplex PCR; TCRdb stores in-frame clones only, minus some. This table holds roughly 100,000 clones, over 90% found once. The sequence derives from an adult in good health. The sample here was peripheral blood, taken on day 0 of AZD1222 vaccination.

As DNA, the CDR3 is TGTGCCAGCAGCCATTTCGCCGGGACAGAGTACAATGAGCAGTTCTTC. Its translation is CASSHFAGTEYNEQFF. The rearrangement uses TRBV14 and TRBJ2-1; 7 nucleotides agree with TRBD1. The CDR3 has 16 residues. The V and J ends lost 3 bases and 4 bases, in that order; junction bases with no gene match: 9. CDR1 SGHDN and CDR2 FVKESK come from the germline V gene.